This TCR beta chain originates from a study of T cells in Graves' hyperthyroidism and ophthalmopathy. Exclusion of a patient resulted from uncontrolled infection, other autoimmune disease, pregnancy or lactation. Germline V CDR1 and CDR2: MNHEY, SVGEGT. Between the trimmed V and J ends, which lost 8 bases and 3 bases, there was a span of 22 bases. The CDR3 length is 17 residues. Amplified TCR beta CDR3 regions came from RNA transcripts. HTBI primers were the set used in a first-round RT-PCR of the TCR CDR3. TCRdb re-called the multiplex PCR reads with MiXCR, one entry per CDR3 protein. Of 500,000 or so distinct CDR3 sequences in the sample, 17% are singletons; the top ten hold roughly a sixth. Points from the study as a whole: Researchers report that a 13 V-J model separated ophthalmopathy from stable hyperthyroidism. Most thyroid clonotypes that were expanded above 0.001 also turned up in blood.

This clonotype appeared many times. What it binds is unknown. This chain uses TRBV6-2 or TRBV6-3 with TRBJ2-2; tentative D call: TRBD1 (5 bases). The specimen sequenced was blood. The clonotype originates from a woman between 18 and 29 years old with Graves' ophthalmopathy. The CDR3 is CASHTPGQGIDTGELFF. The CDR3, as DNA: TGTGCCAGCCACACTCCCGGCCAGGGCATTGACACCGGGGAGCTGTTTTTT.